The 32 T cell receptor beta chains reported below all come from one sample, sequenced in a study of neoadjuvant anti-PD-1 for oral cavity cancer. Some clones are missing from TCRdb's copy, which holds only in-frame ones; the method was immunoSEQ multiplex PCR. The repertoire holds fewer than 70,000 clones, 70% to 85% seen once, with approximately 2.4% in the top ten. The material sequenced was PBMCs, taken before nivolumab (anti-PD-1) treatment. Receptor source: a person aged 35-80 years with oral cavity squamous cell carcinoma.

The gene calls are TRBV5-1 and TRBJ2-7; D not certain. Germline lookup yields CDR1 SGHRS and CDR2 YFSETQ. V shed 0 bases and J shed 5 bases, with 15 bases lying between them. This CDR3 comprises 15 residues. CDR3 DNA: TGCGCCAGCAGCTTGGTGGACGTCCGCTACAACGAGCAGTACTTC. It yields the protein CASSLVDVRYNEQYF.

The genes are TRBV7-2 and TRBJ1-5, with a possible D match to TRBD1 (5 bases). Trimming removed 6 bases at V and 5 bases at J, with 11 bases between. The CDR3 contains 13 residues. Germline CDR1 reads SGHTA; CDR2 reads FQGNSA. The CDR3 DNA reads as TGTGCCAGCAGTCAAGCAGGGCATCAGCCCCAGCATTTT. Translation: CASSQAGHQPQHF.

This clone was picked up a small number of times. This chain joins TRBV6-6 and TRBJ1-6; 9 nucleotides match TRBD1. CDR3 length: 15 residues. CDR1 MNHNY and CDR2 SVGAGI come from the germline V gene (reference sequence). J lost 6 bases, V lost 6 bases, and 6 bases had no gene match. The CDR3 sequence: CASSLGTGPNSPLHF. The CDR3 DNA reads as TGTGCCAGCAGCCTCGGGACAGGGCCTAATTCACCCCTCCACTTT.

The chain combines TRBV30 with TRBJ2-4; tentatively, D is TRBD2 (5 bases). Germline V CDR1 and CDR2: GTSNPN, SVGIG (reference sequence). V shed 5 bases and J shed 7 bases, with 15 bases lying between them. The CDR3 runs to 13 residues. The CDR3 here is CAWGGLTGNIQYF. The CDR3 coding sequence is TGTGCCTGGGGAGGCCTGACGGGTAACATTCAGTACTTC.

This rearrangement joins TRBV2 to TRBJ2-1; 11 nucleotides agree with TRBD1. CDR3 size: 16 residues. Germline V gene data show CDR1 as SNHLY and CDR2 as FYNNEI. Unmatched junction bases numbered 9, after V lost 4 bases and J lost 7 bases. The CDR3 region is CASSGFPGQGGNEQFF. The CDR3, as DNA: TGTGCCAGCAGTGGGTTCCCGGGACAGGGGGGAAATGAGCAGTTCTTC.

As DNA, the CDR3 is TGTGCCAGCAGGTTCGGGGGCTCGAACACCGGGGAGCTGTTTTTT. It codes for CASRFGGSNTGELFF. The J gene is TRBJ2-2, the V gene TRBV2; the D call may be TRBD1 or TRBD2 (6 bases each). CDR3 size: 15 residues. The germline V and J ends were trimmed by 6 bases and 0 bases, with 11 bases remaining between them. Germline V lookup: CDR1 SNHLY, CDR2 FYNNEI.

This clone was counted between two and nine times. V usage is TRBV9 and J usage is TRBJ1-5; D is undetermined. There are 15 residues in the CDR3. V was shortened by 6 bases and J by 0 bases, with 13 bases between the two germline ends. Germline CDR1 is SGDLS and CDR2 is YYNGEE. CDR3 region: CASTVSDGSNQPQHF. The CDR3 region has the DNA TGTGCCAGCACCGTTTCGGACGGTAGCAATCAGCCCCAGCATTTT.

This chain links TRBV18 with TRBJ1-1; TRBD1 might be the D (6 bases). V was shortened by 2 bases and J by 1 base, with 11 bases between the two germline ends. Germline V gene lookup returns CDR1 KGHSH and CDR2 LQKENI. The CDR3 totals 15 residues. CDR3 sequence reads: CASSPARGTNTEAFF. For the CDR3, the DNA is TGTGCCAGCTCACCAGCCAGGGGAACGAACACTGAAGCTTTCTTT.

The rearrangement joins TRBV2 to TRBJ2-7; tentatively, D is TRBD2 (6 bases). CDR3 size: 14 residues. Germline values: CDR1 SNHLY, CDR2 FYNNEI. Trimming shortened V by 3 bases and J by 1 base, and 10 bases separated the two germline ends. CDR3 protein: CASSETRQSYEQYF. The CDR3 coding sequence is TGTGCCAGCAGTGAGACTAGACAGTCCTACGAGCAGTACTTC.

J is TRBJ2-5 and V is TRBV6-1, with a tentative D call TRBD1 (5 bases). This CDR3 region has 12 residues. Germline CDR1 and CDR2: MNHNS and SASEGT. Trimming shortened V by 1 base and J by 5 bases, and 5 bases separated the two germline ends. For the CDR3, the DNA is TGTGCCAGCAGTGAAGGGGGCGAGACCCAGTACTTC. Translation: CASSEGGETQYF.

The chain uses TRBV9 and TRBJ1-2; D call uncertain. Trimming left V 0 bases short and J 0 bases short, with 9 bases between. There are 15 residues in the CDR3. Germline values: CDR1 SGDLS, CDR2 YYNGEE. In nucleotides, the CDR3 is TGTGCCAGCAGCGTAGGAGCCGGTCCTAACTATGGCTACACCTTC. Translating it yields CASSVGAGPNYGYTF.

CDR3: CASSARDRGREQYF. The CDR3 coding sequence is TGTGCCAGTAGTGCCAGGGACAGGGGGCGGGAGCAGTACTTC. The J gene is TRBJ2-7, the V gene TRBV19, with 12 bases that match TRBD1. Germline lookup yields CDR1 LNHDA and CDR2 SQIVND (reference sequence). The junction had 6 bases not matched to a gene; V was cut back by 5 bases and J by 7 bases. The CDR3 spans 14 residues.

The V gene is TRBV5-4, the J gene TRBJ1-1; 7 bases are shared with TRBD1. Germline trimming cut 3 bases from V and 5 bases from J; bases unmatched to any gene: 10. The CDR3 loop spans 15 amino acids. CDR1 is SGHNT and CDR2 is YYREEE in the germline V gene (reference sequence). The CDR3 DNA reads as TGTGCCAGCAGCTCCTACAGGGGAACGGGTACTGAAGCTTTCTTT. Translated: CASSSYRGTGTEAFF.

The genes are TRBV7-6 and TRBJ2-7; TRBD2 aligns across 10 bases. J was trimmed by 6 bases and V by 1 base; bases with no gene match: 12. The CDR3 contains 17 residues. Germline V gene data show CDR1 as SGHVS and CDR2 as FNYEAQ. The DNA for the CDR3 is TGTGCCAGCAGCTTAGTAGCGGGGGGAGCCCTACTGGGCGAGCAGTACTTC. This translates into CASSLVAGGALLGEQYF.

The chain links TRBV28 to TRBJ1-1; D not certain. The V end was cut by 1 base, the J end by 1 base, with 10 bases between. The germline CDR1 and CDR2 sequences are MDHEN and SYDVKM. The CDR3 is made up of 15 amino acids. The CDR3 here is CASSLFPGSNTEAFF. DNA for the CDR3: TGTGCCAGCAGTTTATTTCCGGGTTCGAACACTGAAGCTTTCTTT.

In DNA, the CDR3 is TGTGCCAGCAGTGCAATAGGGAACGGTAATTCACCCCTCCACTTT. Its protein product is CASSAIGNGNSPLHF. This chain joins TRBV6-6 and TRBJ1-6; no definite D call. V shed 5 bases and J shed 6 bases, with 14 bases lying between them. The CDR3 totals 15 residues. CDR1 and CDR2 from the germline V gene are MNHNY and SVGAGI (reference sequence).

This sequence joins TRBV27 and TRBJ1-1; no clear D gene. Germline assignment: CDR1 MNHEY and CDR2 SMNVEV (reference sequence). This CDR3 has 13 amino acids. V was shortened by 9 bases and J by 0 bases, with 11 bases between the two germline ends. In DNA form, the CDR3 reads TGTGCCAGTTTTAGGACGGTGAACACTGAAGCTTTCTTT. Residues: CASFRTVNTEAFF.

The rearrangement uses TRBV15 and TRBJ1-1; TRBD1 matches at 7 bases. Germline CDR1 is LNHNV and CDR2 is YYDKDF (reference sequence). The V segment lost 5 bases and the J segment 1 base; nucleotides outside the gene matches: 16. The CDR3 loop spans 18 amino acids. This CDR3 is CATSGPDKADRANTEAFF. The CDR3 region has the DNA TGTGCCACCAGCGGCCCCGACAAGGCCGACAGGGCGAACACTGAAGCTTTCTTT.

This chain uses TRBV6-5 with TRBJ1-6; tentatively, D is TRBD1 (5 bases). The V end lost 6 bases, the J end lost 9 bases, and 18 bases lay between the germline ends. The CDR3 loop spans 15 amino acids. In germline, CDR1 is MNHEY, CDR2 SVGAGI. CDR3 amino acids: CASRLDSRKFSPLHF. CDR3 bases: TGTGCCAGCAGGCTAGACAGTCGCAAATTTTCACCCCTCCACTTT.

The rearrangement joins TRBV5-1 to TRBJ1-1, with D maybe TRBD1 (6 bases). Germline CDR1 and CDR2: SGHRS and YFSETQ. V lost 4 bases to trimming and J lost 3 bases, with 10 bases between them. This CDR3 is 13 amino acids long. CDR3 residues: CASSDNRDTEAFF. The DNA for the CDR3 is TGCGCCAGCAGCGATAACAGGGACACTGAAGCTTTCTTT.

This sequence joins TRBV5-5 and TRBJ1-4; D not certain. The CDR3 runs 17 residues. The V end lost 0 bases, the J end lost 0 bases, and 12 bases lay between the germline ends. The germline gives CDR1 SGHKS, CDR2 YYEKEE (reference sequence). The CDR3 DNA follows: TGTGCCAGCAGCTTGGACGGGGTCTCCACAACTAATGAAAAACTGTTTTTT. Translated: CASSLDGVSTTNEKLFF. The whole variable domain, filled in from reference TRBV5-5 and TRBJ1-4, reads DAGVTQSPTHLIKTRGQQVTLRCSPISGHKSVSWYQQVLGQGPQFIFQYYEKEERGRGNFPDRFSARQFPNYSSELNVNALLLGDSALYLCASSLDGVSTTNEKLFFGSGTQLSVL.

This sequence joins TRBV19 and TRBJ1-2, with TRBD1 matching over 9 bases. Germline lookup yields CDR1 LNHDA and CDR2 SQIVND (reference sequence). V dropped 0 bases and J dropped 7; count of bases not matched to a gene: 3. The CDR3 has 14 amino acids. In DNA form, the CDR3 reads TGTGCCAGTAGTATAGATGGACAGGGGTCTGGCTACACCTTC. Translated: CASSIDGQGSGYTF.

As DNA, the CDR3 is TGTGCCAGCAGTTCGCGAGATTTCTATGGCTACACCTTC. Protein: CASSSRDFYGYTF. The chain uses TRBV27 and TRBJ1-2; no definite D call. Germline assignment: CDR1 MNHEY and CDR2 SMNVEV (reference sequence). The length of the CDR3 is 13 residues. V was trimmed by 4 bases and J by 4 bases, leaving 10 bases between them.

The V call is TRBV5-6, the J call TRBJ1-6, with 7 bases fitting TRBD1. This CDR3 has 15 residues. The germline V gene encodes CDR1 SGHDT and CDR2 YYEEEE. After removal of 3 bases from V and 5 bases from J, the junction contained 5 bases not matched to a gene. For the CDR3, the DNA is TGTGCCAGCAGCTCGGGGACAGCCAATAATTCACCCCTCCACTTT. Translating it yields CASSSGTANNSPLHF.

The genes are TRBV12-5 and TRBJ2-3, with D unresolved. The V and J ends lost 6 bases and 1 base respectively, with 8 bases between them. This CDR3 has 13 residues. Germline V gene lookup returns CDR1 LGHNT and CDR2 FRNRAP. CDR3: CASGPDGTDTQYF. The CDR3 DNA is TGTGCTAGTGGCCCTGACGGCACAGATACGCAGTATTTT.

The chain joins TRBV6-6 to TRBJ2-5; 8 bases are a match to TRBD1. Germline CDR1 is MNHNY and CDR2 is SVGAGI (reference sequence). Unmatched junction bases numbered 11, after V lost 7 bases and J lost 4 bases. This CDR3 region has 15 residues. The CDR3 DNA follows: TGTGCCAGCACCCACACCAGACAGGGGACAGAGACCCAGTACTTC. Protein sequence: CASTHTRQGTETQYF.

The chain employs TRBV19 and TRBJ2-3; 10 bases agree with TRBD2. Germline CDR1 LNHDA, CDR2 SQIVND (reference sequence). This CDR3 spans 18 amino acids. V gave up 4 bases and J gave up 1 base; unmatched junction bases: 11. The CDR3 nucleotides read TGTGCCAGTAGTAAACGTAGCGGGGGGTTGTCTGGCACAGATACGCAGTATTTT. It codes for CASSKRSGGLSGTDTQYF. The variable domain in full, completed from reference TRBV19 and TRBJ2-3, reads DGGITQSPKYLFRKEGQNVTLSCEQNLNHDAMYWYRQDPGQGLRLIYYSQIVNDFQKGDIAEGYSVSREKKESFPLTVTSAQKNPTAFYLCASSKRSGGLSGTDTQYFGPGTRLTVL.

The chain recombines TRBV21-1 with TRBJ1-1; the table calls TRBD1, which could not be checked here. TRBV21-1 counts as a pseudogene. This CDR3 is 16 amino acids long. The CDR3 region is CASSVTGPRGDTEAFF. In DNA, the CDR3 is TGTGCCAGCAGCGTGACAGGTCCCAGGGGGGACACTGAAGCTTTCTTT.

The V call is TRBV12-5, the J call TRBJ2-5; D tentatively fits TRBD1 or TRBD2 (6 bases each). The CDR3 has 15 residues. Deletions cut 7 bases from V and 7 bases from J, with 22 bases between. Germline assignment: CDR1 LGHNT and CDR2 FRNRAP. As DNA, the CDR3 is TGTGCTAGTGCCTCTTCGGGGGCGAGGTCTCGGACCCAGTACTTC. Its protein is CASASSGARSRTQYF.

J is TRBJ1-2 and V is TRBV27; tentative D call: TRBD1 (6 bases). The V end was cut by 5 bases, the J end by 4 bases, with 11 bases between. Germline V gives CDR1 MNHEY, CDR2 SMNVEV (reference sequence). CDR3 length: 13 amino acids. CDR3 residues: CASSRGHIYGYTF. Written as DNA, the CDR3 is TGTGCCAGCAGTAGGGGACACATCTATGGCTACACCTTC.

V gene TRBV21-1 combines with J gene TRBJ2-3. TRBV21-1 is a known pseudogene. This CDR3 contains 14 residues. The CDR3 sequence is CASSKGRWPDPQYF. Here the CDR3 DNA reads TGTGCCAGCAGCAAAGGGCGCTGGCCTGATCCGCAGTATTTT.

The chain recombines TRBV5-6 with TRBJ2-7; tentatively, D is TRBD1 (6 bases). Germline CDR1 is SGHDT and CDR2 is YYEEEE. The CDR3 is made up of 14 amino acids. Trimming took off 0 bases at V and 3 bases at J, with 10 bases between the two ends. The chain's CDR3 is CASSLDRVGYEQYF. DNA for the CDR3: TGTGCCAGCAGCTTGGACAGGGTAGGCTACGAGCAGTACTTC.